This T cell receptor beta chain was identified in a study of shared clonotypes between healthy human individuals (TCRdb year 2020). With regard to the full study: Two women and a few men aged 18 to 49 years were included in the cohort. Per donor, three plates each were used for CD4 naive and CD4 memory, two for CD8 naive, and one for CD8 memory. Blood TCR repertoires of roughly five healthy adults were deeply sequenced to estimate repertoire size and the extent of clonotype sharing between individuals. To increase sequencing depth and limit assay-specific biases, different laboratories used diverse techniques to prepare libraries and sequence TCR repertoires. Each donor's leukapheresis produced roughly between about 0.8 and 8.9 billion PBMCs. On the study overall, not on this receptor specifically: Sampling was limited to blood, and TCR repertoires in tissue likely differ from TCR repertoires in blood. Compared with non-shared clonotypes, clonotypes shared by all four sorted-subset donors had higher generation probabilities. Naive subsets generally had larger estimated clonotype richness than memory subsets. When several donors were compared, the shared fraction of clonotypes was 5% to 6.5% for naive CD4, around 4% for naive CD8, about 2.5% for memory CD4, and about 0.36% for memory CD8. Pairwise subsampling led to the expectation that sequencing depth would affect the degree of clonotype sharing among donors. Incomplete sequencing was indicated by rarefaction of sorted-subset datasets, despite the large sequencing depth. The genetic and exposure-history diversity represented was limited by the small number of donors.

The donors were healthy, HIV-negative adults who had no recently reported acute infections or vaccinations. Only Caucasian adults living in Nashville, Tennessee, USA were represented among the donors. The CD8 memory samples were a combination of magnetically selected CD45RO+ cells and CCR7-negative CD45RA+ effector memory (TemRA) cells. Blood was collected by leukapheresis, and PBMCs were isolated by Ficoll-Histopaque density gradient centrifugation and then cryopreserved in liquid nitrogen vapor phase. Analytical flow cytometry was used to check the purity and quantity of every magnetically sorted T cell population. Genomic DNA was isolated from each sorted fraction and quantified by UV absorbance on a Nanodrop 2000c. TCR CDR3 regions were amplified from genomic DNA by multiplex PCR using the deep immunoSEQ assay. Genomic DNA extracted from each cell subset was distributed evenly over all wells of several immunoSEQ 96-well plates, and each plate served as one replicate. For sorted subsets, roughly 200 ng of genomic DNA, equivalent to around 31,000 T cell genomes, went into each replicate PCR. Purified libraries were measured with a Qubit 3.0 fluorometer, size-checked on a Bioanalyzer 2100, and measured again with the KAPA Library Quantification kit. Each immunoSEQ 96-well plate was sequenced on its own single-read 150-cycle Illumina NextSeq 550 flow cell. In the original analysis: Because only junctional sequences without quality scores were contained in the immunoSEQ output, filtering matching that applied to full-length reads could not be performed. Sequences were annotated with PyIR, a Python wrapper for IgBLAST v1.9, and V/J genes and CDR3 were assigned using IMGT germline references. Any read was removed if the V/J assignment was weak (E-value above 1e-6), the CDR3 was missing, or the read contained stop codons, out-of-frame junctions, or ambiguous translated residues. A V3J clonotype was defined by an identical inferred V gene, J gene, and CDR3 amino acid sequence. Percentage overlap between repertoires was calculated by dividing the number of shared unique clonotypes by the size of the smaller repertoire. Three approaches were used to assess repertoire richness: RTK rarefaction, the Chao1 estimator, and Recon v2.1 estimates of unobserved clonotypes. Generation probabilities were computed with OLGA for all TCRbeta clonotypes obtained by the gDNA method from four donors. The table comes from immuneACCESS by way of TCRdb, which keeps in-frame sequences with V and J called. Part of the clones is missing from these tables; in studies checked, under half for an unresolved V gene and the rest for unknown reasons. Clone size and V and J calls were adopted from that table, with D and trimming inferred from the DNA. The sample table shows approximately 400,000 clones, and around 96% are seen once. The ten largest clones represent 0.25% to 0.35% of the sample.

Details on this clone: Its cognate antigen has yet to be identified. Base quality data are lacking; no much larger clone is found one base away. The sample has other DNA sequences that encode this CDR3 too.

The germline V gene (reference sequence) supplies CDR1 SEHNR and CDR2 FQNEAQ. The CDR3 runs 15 residues from the cysteine to the phenylalanine. Only the CDR3 part of the read is kept: 45 bases, read in frame from the first base. Trimming removed 1 base from V and 0 bases from J, leaving 6 bases between the germline ends. Material: memory CD8+ T cells sorted from blood. Reading the label with the study, this specimen's cell subset or site is: CD45RO+ cells pooled with CCR7-negative TemRA cells. The sequence came from a young man in good health. Here the chain combines TRBV7-9 and TRBJ2-2, with no D gene named confidently. The CDR3 region has the sequence CASSLGGPNTGELFF. At the DNA level, the sequence is TGTGCCAGCAGCTTAGGGGGTCCGAACACCGGGGAGCTGTTTTTT.